These 7 T cell receptor beta chains share one sample of origin, sequenced in a study of type 1 and type 2 diabetes patients. Amplification started from genomic DNA. Amplification of the beta chain CDR3 used 30 forward and 13 reverse multiplex primers. In TCRdb, the multiplex PCR reads were re-called with MiXCR into one record per CDR3 protein. The sample records more than 250,000 distinct CDR3 sequences, 45% to 60% being singletons. Material for sequencing was peripheral blood mononuclear cells (PBMCs). These TCRs come from a man aged 18 to 30 with type 2 diabetes.

Written as DNA, the CDR3 is TGCATAGGGATCGGGACTAGCCACGACGAGCAGTACTTC. Translated: CIGIGTSHDEQYF. The rearrangement uses TRBV29-1 and TRBJ2-5; 9 nucleotides line up with TRBD2. Gene TRBJ2-7 matches the end of the DNA better, so the J call may be wrong. This CDR3 comprises 13 residues. CDR1 and CDR2 (germline): SQVTM, ANQGSEA.

Concerning this clonotype itself: It may be a read error: a sequence one base away is much more abundant. The chain has TRBV7-2 and TRBJ2-7; no definite D call. CDR3 length: 13 residues. The germline V gene encodes CDR1 SGHTA and CDR2 FQGNSA. V was trimmed by 1 base and J by 4 bases, leaving 8 bases between them. CDR3: CASSLEVDYEQYF. DNA of the CDR3: TGTGCCAGCAGCTTAGAAGTTGATTACGAGCAGTACTTC.

This rearrangement joins TRBV7-3 to TRBJ2-5, with D perhaps matching TRBD1 or TRBD2 (7 bases each). Germline CDR1 and CDR2: SGHTA and FQGTGA. This CDR3 region has 15 residues. V shed 0 bases and J shed 5 bases, with 13 bases lying between them. CDR3 sequence (DNA): TGTGCCAGCAGCTTAACGGGGAGGGGGCGTGAGACCCAGTACTTC. It is translated as CASSLTGRGRETQYF. Variable domain in full (rest from reference TRBV7-3 and TRBJ2-5): GAGVSQTPSNKVTEKGKYVELRCDPISGHTALYWYRQSLGQGPEFLIYFQGTGAADDSGLPNDRFFAVRPEGSVSTLKIQRTERGDSAVYLCASSLTGRGRETQYFGPGTRLLVL.

This clonotype was counted only a few times. This rearrangement joins TRBV29-1 to TRBJ2-6; no reliable D call. The V end was cut by 4 bases, the J end by 0 bases, with 10 bases between. Looked up from germline, CDR1 is SQVTM and CDR2 is ANQGSEA. There are 15 residues in the CDR3. The CDR3 loop is CSVVNRSSGANVLTF. CDR3 nucleotide sequence: TGCAGCGTTGTGAACAGAAGCTCTGGGGCCAACGTCCTGACTTTC.

This clonotype turned up a few times. The chain links TRBV6-1 to TRBJ2-7; D unresolved. The germline CDR1 and CDR2 sequences are MNHNS and SASEGT. The CDR3 consists of 16 residues. Between the trimmed V and J ends, which lost 2 bases and 2 bases, there was a span of 16 bases. CDR3 in DNA: TGTGCCAGCAGTGAACCGAAAGGCATGGGCACCTACGAGCAGTACTTC. Translating gives CASSEPKGMGTYEQYF.

Turning to this clonotype: This may be a read error: a much more frequent sequence differs by one nucleotide. The chain is built from TRBV10-3 and TRBJ2-7; D may correspond to TRBD1 or TRBD2 (5 bases each). V was clipped by 6 bases and J by 2 bases, with 11 bases between them. Germline loops: CDR1 ENHRY, CDR2 SYGVKD. This CDR3 spans 13 amino acids. This CDR3 reads CAISGRETYEQYF. The CDR3 DNA reads as TGTGCCATCAGCGGCAGGGAGACCTACGAGCAGTACTTC.

The chain couples TRBV3-1 to TRBJ1-1, with 7 bases fitting TRBD1. V trimming: 0 bases; J trimming: 2 bases; junction bases outside the gene matches: 6. This CDR3 is 16 amino acids long. Germline CDR1 reads LGHDT; CDR2 reads YNNKEL (reference sequence). CDR3 coding DNA: TGTGCCAGCAGCCAAGAGAGACAGGGAGGAAACACTGAAGCTTTCTTT. Translating gives CASSQERQGGNTEAFF.